These 6 T cell receptor beta chains came from one sample sequenced in a study of beta chain features in type 1 diabetes. Sequenced material consisted of expressed TCRB transcripts (all of the isolated RNA was reverse transcribed). Some clones are missing from TCRdb's copy, which holds only in-frame ones; the method was immunoSEQ multiplex PCR. The table records around 170,000 clones, approximately 8.4% of them present only once. Input material: central memory CD4+ T cells from blood. The source of these receptors is a woman aged 18-29 years in good health.

In its sample, this clone was seen many times. This chain uses TRBV29-1 with TRBJ2-2, with 7 bases that match TRBD1. The CDR3 extends over 14 amino acids. Germline CDR1 and CDR2: SQVTM and ANQGSEA. J gave up 0 bases and V 6 bases, and 4 bases lay outside the gene matches. The CDR3, as DNA: TGCAGCGTCGGACAGGAATCGAACACCGGGGAGCTGTTTTTT. It yields the protein CSVGQESNTGELFF.

The rearrangement uses TRBV6-6 and TRBJ2-1, with 8 positions matching TRBD2. Germline CDR1 reads MNHNY; CDR2 reads SVGAGI (reference sequence). V shed 9 bases and J 7 bases; nucleotides not matched to a gene: 14. This CDR3 has 15 amino acids. CDR3 amino acids: CASETGGGLSNEQFF. The DNA for the CDR3 is TGTGCCAGTGAGACCGGGGGGGGCCTTTCGAATGAGCAGTTCTTC.

V gene TRBV5-1 combines with J gene TRBJ2-1; 8 nucleotides align to TRBD1. Trimming removed 4 bases from V and 7 bases from J; junction bases left unmatched: 7. CDR1 is SGHRS and CDR2 is YFSETQ in the germline V gene. The CDR3 spans 14 residues. The CDR3 DNA reads TGCGCCAGCAGCCAACAGGGGGTAGGGAATGAGCAGTTCTTC. This gives the protein CASSQQGVGNEQFF.

This clone was recorded a few times. The rearrangement joins TRBV7-3 to TRBJ2-2, with 7 bases that match TRBD2. Per germline, CDR1 SGHTA and CDR2 FQGTGA. The CDR3 extends over 16 amino acids. Germline trimming cut 5 bases from V and 1 base from J; bases unmatched to any gene: 7. CDR3 in amino acids: CASSPSGLLNTGELFF. DNA for the CDR3: TGTGCCAGCAGCCCCTCGGGACTATTGAACACCGGGGAGCTGTTTTTT.

This clone was observed a few times. The chain couples TRBV5-6 to TRBJ1-2; a weak D match, TRBD1 (6 bases). This CDR3 is built from 13 residues. Trimming cost V 3 bases and J 2 bases, with 8 bases left between them. CDR1 is SGHDT and CDR2 is YYEEEE in the germline V gene. CDR3 in amino acids: CASSSRGNYGYTF. The CDR3 region has the DNA TGTGCCAGCAGCTCGAGGGGGAACTATGGCTACACCTTC.

This clone was observed a few times. This chain uses TRBV6-5 with TRBJ1-2; 7 bases are a match to TRBD1. The CDR3 is 13 residues long. From germline, CDR1 is MNHEY and CDR2 SVGAGI. The trim removed 3 bases at V and 10 bases at J, leaving 8 bases unmatched. The CDR3 reads CASSYAAQGFYTF. The CDR3 coding sequence is TGTGCCAGCAGTTATGCGGCACAGGGGTTCTACACCTTC.